Shown below are 16 T cell receptor beta chains from a single sample sequenced in a study of blood T cell repertoires in COVID-19. Assay used: immunoSEQ multiplex PCR; TCRdb lists only in-frame clones, some missing. The sample shows some 100,000 clones, around 90% of them seen only once. Sequencing input: peripheral blood. These receptors originate from an elderly woman with active COVID-19.

The chain couples TRBV5-1 to TRBJ1-4; D gene ambiguous. Trimming left V 2 bases short and J 0 bases short, with 5 bases between. The CDR3 length is 14 residues. The V gene's germline CDR1 is SGHRS and CDR2 YFSETQ. CDR3: CASSLQSTNEKLFF. In DNA, the CDR3 is TGCGCCAGCAGCTTACAGTCAACTAATGAAAAACTGTTTTTT.

This chain joins TRBV5-1 and TRBJ1-2; weak D call: TRBD1 (5 bases). The germline gives CDR1 SGHRS, CDR2 YFSETQ. The V end was cut by 0 bases, the J end by 8 bases, with 14 bases between. The CDR3 extends over 14 amino acids. CDR3 in amino acids: CASSLVPGQYGYTF. The CDR3 nucleotides read TGCGCCAGCAGCTTGGTGCCAGGGCAGTACGGCTACACCTTC.

V and J are TRBV9 and TRBJ1-2; 8 nucleotides match TRBD1. The CDR3 spans 14 residues. Unmatched junction bases numbered 6, after V lost 3 bases and J lost 5 bases. The germline gives CDR1 SGDLS, CDR2 YYNGEE. The CDR3 here is CASSGGQGGYGYTF. Here the CDR3 DNA reads TGTGCCAGCAGCGGCGGACAGGGCGGTTATGGCTACACCTTC. The whole variable domain, remainder taken from reference TRBV9 and TRBJ1-2, is DSGVTQTPKHLITATGQRVTLRCSPRSGDLSVYWYQQSLDQGLQFLIQYYNGEERAKGNILERFSAQQFPDLHSELNLSSLELGDSALYFCASSGGQGGYGYTFGSGTRLTVV.

The chain joins TRBV5-4 to TRBJ2-1; the match to TRBD2 covers 11 bases. Losses at the gene ends were 4 bases for V and 4 bases for J; bases not matched to a gene: 4. The germline gives CDR1 SGHNT, CDR2 YYREEE (reference sequence). This CDR3 comprises 15 residues. This chain's CDR3 is CASSPGLAEYNEQFF. CDR3 in DNA: TGTGCCAGCAGCCCGGGACTAGCGGAGTACAATGAGCAGTTCTTC.

The gene calls are TRBV28 and TRBJ2-3; 8 bases align to TRBD2. V was pared by 5 bases and J by 3 bases, with 10 bases of the junction left unmatched. The length of the CDR3 is 16 residues. The germline gives CDR1 MDHEN, CDR2 SYDVKM. The CDR3 region is CASSDPRGGGTDTQYF. CDR3 coding DNA: TGTGCCAGCAGTGACCCCCGGGGGGGTGGAACAGATACGCAGTATTTT.

The chain couples TRBV24-1 to TRBJ2-7; 9 bases are a match to TRBD1. The CDR3 is made up of 18 amino acids. Looked up from germline, CDR1 is KGHDR and CDR2 is SFDVKD. V shed 8 bases and J 3 bases; nucleotides not matched to a gene: 19. The CDR3 bases are TGTGCCACCAAGGGGCCCCCACACCGGGACAGGGCGGACTACGAGCAGTACTTC. This gives the protein CATKGPPHRDRADYEQYF.

The rearrangement links TRBV28 to TRBJ2-3; weak D call: TRBD2 (5 bases). The CDR3 is made up of 14 amino acids. Per germline, CDR1 MDHEN and CDR2 SYDVKM. V gave up 9 bases and J gave up 1 base, with 14 bases separating them. The CDR3 sequence is CASGSGGGTDTQYF. The CDR3 DNA follows: TGTGCCAGTGGGAGTGGCGGAGGCACAGATACGCAGTATTTT. Complete variable domain (other parts from reference TRBV28 and TRBJ2-3): DVKVTQSSRYLVKRTGEKVFLECVQDMDHENMFWYRQDPGLGLRLIYFSYDVKMKEKGDIPEGYSVSREKKERFSLILESASTNQTSMYLCASGSGGGTDTQYFGPGTRLTVL.

The chain joins TRBV7-3 to TRBJ2-3; D ambiguous. The CDR3 totals 14 residues. Germline V gene data show CDR1 as SGHTA and CDR2 as FQGTGA. V was trimmed by 5 bases and J by 1 base, leaving 10 bases between them. The CDR3 coding sequence is TGTGCCAGCAGCCCGAGTTTGGGCACAGATACGCAGTATTTT. Translating gives CASSPSLGTDTQYF.

The chain has TRBV7-8 and TRBJ2-5, with D unclear. Trimming pared 5 bases from V and 3 bases from J, leaving 4 bases between. Per germline, CDR1 SGHVS and CDR2 FQNEAQ. The CDR3 length is 11 residues. The CDR3 coding sequence is TGTGCCAGCAGCCCCAAAGAGACCCAGTACTTC. It codes for CASSPKETQYF. The full variable domain, completed using reference TRBV7-8 and TRBJ2-5, is GAGVSQSPRYKVAKRGQDVALRCDPISGHVSLFWYQQALGQGPEFLTYFQNEAQLDKSGLPSDRFFAERPEGSVSTLKIQRTQQEDSAVYLCASSPKETQYFGPGTRLLVL.

In its sample, this clone was seen once. The V call is TRBV9, the J call TRBJ1-2, with D uncertain. Per the germline V gene, CDR1 is SGDLS and CDR2 is YYNGEE. Between the trimmed V and J ends, which lost 0 bases and 0 bases, there was a span of 12 bases. The CDR3 is 16 residues long. The CDR3 sequence: CASSVASYTPNYGYTF. DNA of the CDR3: TGTGCCAGCAGCGTAGCGTCTTACACCCCTAACTATGGCTACACCTTC.

V is TRBV5-1 and J is TRBJ1-3; 7 bases agree with TRBD1. V trimming: 0 bases; J trimming: 2 bases; junction bases outside the gene matches: 8. Germline V gene lookup returns CDR1 SGHRS and CDR2 YFSETQ. This CDR3 spans 17 amino acids. CDR3: CASSLGTTGAAGNTIYF. The CDR3 region has the DNA TGCGCCAGCAGCTTGGGGACCACAGGGGCAGCTGGAAACACCATATATTTT.

The rearrangement uses TRBV30 and TRBJ2-5; 9 bases line up with TRBD2. The ends lost 3 bases at V and 5 bases at J; junction bases unmatched: 7. This CDR3 has 14 amino acids. Germline CDR1 reads GTSNPN; CDR2 reads SVGIG (reference sequence). For the CDR3, the DNA is TGTGCCTGGAGCCCCGGGACTAGCTATGAGACCCAGTACTTC. Translated: CAWSPGTSYETQYF. The whole variable domain, filled in from reference TRBV30 and TRBJ2-5, reads SQTIHQWPATLVQPVGSPLSLECTVEGTSNPNLYWYRQAAGRGLQLLFYSVGIGQISSEVPQNLSASRPQDRQFILSSKKLLLSDSGFYLCAWSPGTSYETQYFGPGTRLLVL.

The chain employs TRBV11-2 and TRBJ1-2; 8 nucleotides match TRBD1. There are 15 residues in the CDR3. Germline loops: CDR1 SGHAT, CDR2 FQNNGV. With 4 bases clipped from V and 6 bases from J, the junction kept 10 bases outside the gene matches. The CDR3 sequence is CASSSAVQGANGYTF. CDR3 sequence (DNA): TGTGCCAGCAGCTCGGCGGTGCAGGGGGCGAATGGCTACACCTTC.

This clone was seen a single time. The chain has TRBV20-1 and TRBJ2-7, with a tentative D call TRBD2 (5 bases). The V gene lost 6 bases and the J gene lost 2 bases, with 8 bases spanning the gap. This CDR3 is 11 amino acids long. CDR1 is DFQATT and CDR2 is SNEGSKA in the germline V gene (reference sequence). The CDR3 nucleotides read TGCAGTGCCAAGCGGACCTACGAGCAGTACTTC. This codes for CSAKRTYEQYF.

The chain uses TRBV10-3 and TRBJ1-1; D call uncertain. V gave up 3 bases and J gave up 4 bases, with 9 bases separating them. Germline assignment: CDR1 ENHRY and CDR2 SYGVKD. The CDR3 covers 13 residues. CDR3 coding DNA: TGTGCCATCAGTGATTTCGGTGGCACTGAAGCTTTCTTT. Amino acids: CAISDFGGTEAFF.

This clone showed up just once. This chain links TRBV7-9 with TRBJ1-1; TRBD1 matches at 7 bases. This CDR3 has 14 amino acids. CDR1 is SEHNR, CDR2 FQNEAQ, per germline (reference sequence). V dropped 5 bases and J dropped 7; count of bases not matched to a gene: 10. The DNA of the CDR3 is TGTGCCAGCAGCCAACAGGGGCTGATTGGTGAAGCTTTCTTT. It codes for CASSQQGLIGEAFF.